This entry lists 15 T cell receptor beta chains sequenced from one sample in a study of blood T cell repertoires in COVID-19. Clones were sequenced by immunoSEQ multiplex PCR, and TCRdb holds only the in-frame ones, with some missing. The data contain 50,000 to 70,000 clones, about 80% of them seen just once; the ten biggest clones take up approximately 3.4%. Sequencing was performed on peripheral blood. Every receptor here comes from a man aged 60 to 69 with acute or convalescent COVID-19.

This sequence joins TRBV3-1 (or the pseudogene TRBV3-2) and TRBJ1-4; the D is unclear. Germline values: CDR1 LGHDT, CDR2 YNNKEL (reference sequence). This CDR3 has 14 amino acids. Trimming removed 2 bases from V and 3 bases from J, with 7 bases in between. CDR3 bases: TGTGCCAGCAGCCAAAACAACCCTAATGAAAAACTGTTTTTT. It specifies CASSQNNPNEKLFF.

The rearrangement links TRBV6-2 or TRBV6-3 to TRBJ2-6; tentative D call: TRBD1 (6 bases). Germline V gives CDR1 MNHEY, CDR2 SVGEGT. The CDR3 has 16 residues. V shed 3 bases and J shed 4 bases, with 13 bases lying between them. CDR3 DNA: TGTGCCAGCAGTTATTACAGGGTCGCCGGGGCCAACGTCCTGACTTTC. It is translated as CASSYYRVAGANVLTF.

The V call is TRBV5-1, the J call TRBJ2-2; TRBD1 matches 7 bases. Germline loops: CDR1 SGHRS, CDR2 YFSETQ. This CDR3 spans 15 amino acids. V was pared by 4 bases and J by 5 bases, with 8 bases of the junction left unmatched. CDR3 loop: CASSRGQAWTGELFF. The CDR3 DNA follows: TGCGCCAGCAGCCGTGGACAGGCTTGGACCGGGGAGCTGTTTTTT.

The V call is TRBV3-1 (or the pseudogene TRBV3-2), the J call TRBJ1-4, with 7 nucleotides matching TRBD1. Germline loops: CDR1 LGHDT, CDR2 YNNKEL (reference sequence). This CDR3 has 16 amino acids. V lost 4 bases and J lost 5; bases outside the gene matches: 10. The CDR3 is CASSRGQAAANEKLFF. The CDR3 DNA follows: TGTGCCAGCAGCCGCGGACAGGCCGCCGCCAATGAAAAACTGTTTTTT.

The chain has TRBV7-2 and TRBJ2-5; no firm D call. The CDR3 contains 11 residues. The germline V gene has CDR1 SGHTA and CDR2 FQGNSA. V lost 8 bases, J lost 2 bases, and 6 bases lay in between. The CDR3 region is CASGGQETQYF. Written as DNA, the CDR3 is TGTGCCAGCGGCGGACAAGAGACCCAGTACTTC. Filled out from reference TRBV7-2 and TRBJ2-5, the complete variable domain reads GAGVSQSPSNKVTEKGKDVELRCDPISGHTALYWYRQSLGQGLEFLIYFQGNSAPDKSGLPSDRFSAERTGGSVSTLTIQRTQQEDSAVYLCASGGQETQYFGPGTRLLVL.

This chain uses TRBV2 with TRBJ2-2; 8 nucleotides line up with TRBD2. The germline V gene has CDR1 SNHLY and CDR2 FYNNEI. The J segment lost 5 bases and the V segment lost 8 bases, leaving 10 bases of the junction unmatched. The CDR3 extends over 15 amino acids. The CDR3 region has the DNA TGTGCCAGCCGGGGGGGACTAGTCGGGACCGGGGAGCTGTTTTTT. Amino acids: CASRGGLVGTGELFF.

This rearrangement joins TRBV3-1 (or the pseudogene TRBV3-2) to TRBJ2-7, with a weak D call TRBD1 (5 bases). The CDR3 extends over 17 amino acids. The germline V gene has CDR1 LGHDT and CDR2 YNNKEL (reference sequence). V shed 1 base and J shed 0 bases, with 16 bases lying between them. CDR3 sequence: CASSQGIFEGDSYEQYF. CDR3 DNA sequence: TGTGCCAGCAGCCAAGGGATATTTGAAGGGGACTCCTACGAGCAGTACTTC.

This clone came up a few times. The CDR3 region is CASSYRGRAGTEAFF. The CDR3 DNA reads TGTGCCAGCAGTTACCGCGGGAGGGCGGGCACTGAAGCTTTCTTT. The rearrangement uses TRBV28 and TRBJ1-1, with D unresolved. Germline values: CDR1 MDHEN, CDR2 SYDVKM. V was shortened by 4 bases and J by 4 bases, with 16 bases between the two germline ends. The CDR3 sequence is 15 residues long.

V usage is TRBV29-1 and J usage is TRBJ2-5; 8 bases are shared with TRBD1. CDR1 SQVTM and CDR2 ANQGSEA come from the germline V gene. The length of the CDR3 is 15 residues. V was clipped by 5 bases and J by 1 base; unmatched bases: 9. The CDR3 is CSVLPGGAGQETQYF. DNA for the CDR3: TGCAGCGTTCTGCCAGGGGGCGCGGGCCAAGAGACCCAGTACTTC.

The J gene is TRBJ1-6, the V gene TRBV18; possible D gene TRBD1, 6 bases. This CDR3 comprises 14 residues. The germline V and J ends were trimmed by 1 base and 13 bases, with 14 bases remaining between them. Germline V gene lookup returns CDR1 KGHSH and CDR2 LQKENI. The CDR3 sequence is CASSPRGGTFPLHF. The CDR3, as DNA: TGTGCCAGCTCACCACGGGGAGGGACATTCCCCCTCCACTTT.

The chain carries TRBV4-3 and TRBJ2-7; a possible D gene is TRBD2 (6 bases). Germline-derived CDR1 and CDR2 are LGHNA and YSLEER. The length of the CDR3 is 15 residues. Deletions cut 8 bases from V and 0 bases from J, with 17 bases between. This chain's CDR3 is CASSTTSPDSYEQYF. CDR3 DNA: TGCGCCAGCTCTACTACTAGCCCCGACTCCTACGAGCAGTACTTC.

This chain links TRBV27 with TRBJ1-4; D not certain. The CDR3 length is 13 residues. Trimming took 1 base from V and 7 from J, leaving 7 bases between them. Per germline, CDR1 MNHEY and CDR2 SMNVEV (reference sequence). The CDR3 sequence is CASSLLGSEKLFF. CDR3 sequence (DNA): TGTGCCAGCAGTTTATTGGGGAGTGAAAAACTGTTTTTT.

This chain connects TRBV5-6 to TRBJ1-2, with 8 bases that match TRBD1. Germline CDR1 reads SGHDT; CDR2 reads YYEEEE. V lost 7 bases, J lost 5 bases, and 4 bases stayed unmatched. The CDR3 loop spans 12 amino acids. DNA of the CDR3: TGTGCCAGCGAAGACAGGGGATATGGCTACACCTTC. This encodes CASEDRGYGYTF. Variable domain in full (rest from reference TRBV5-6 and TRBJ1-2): DAGVTQSPTHLIKTRGQQVTLRCSPKSGHDTVSWYQQALGQGPQFIFQYYEEEERQRGNFPDRFSGHQFPNYSSELNVNALLLGDSALYLCASEDRGYGYTFGSGTRLTVV.

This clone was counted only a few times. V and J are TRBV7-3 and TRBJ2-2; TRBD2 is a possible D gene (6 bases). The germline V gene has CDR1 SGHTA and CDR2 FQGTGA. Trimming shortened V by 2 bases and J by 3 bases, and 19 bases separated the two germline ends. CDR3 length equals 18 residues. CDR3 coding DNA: TGTGCCAGCAGCTTAGAGGTTTCTGCGGGACGCGACACCGGGGAGCTGTTTTTT. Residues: CASSLEVSAGRDTGELFF.

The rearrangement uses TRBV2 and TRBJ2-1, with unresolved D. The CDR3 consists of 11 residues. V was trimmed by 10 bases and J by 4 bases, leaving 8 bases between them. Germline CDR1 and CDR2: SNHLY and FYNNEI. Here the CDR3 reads CATLSYNEQFF. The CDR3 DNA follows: TGTGCCACGCTATCTTACAATGAGCAGTTCTTC.